The 26 T cell receptor beta chains below come from one sample, sequenced in a study of T cells in Graves' hyperthyroidism and ophthalmopathy. Amplified regions were TCR beta CDR3 sequences from RNA transcripts. When the TCR CDR3 underwent first-round RT-PCR, the HTBI primer set was used. TCRdb re-called the multiplex PCR reads through MiXCR, storing one row per CDR3 protein. The sample consists of some 500,000 distinct CDR3 sequences, over 13% of them appearing once. Specimen: blood. Source of these receptors: a young woman with Graves' hyperthyroidism.

V and J are TRBV20-1 and TRBJ2-1; TRBD2 matches 10 bases. The CDR3 covers 14 residues. The junction had 5 bases not matched to a gene; V was cut back by 5 bases and J by 4 bases. CDR1 and CDR2 (germline): DFQATT, SNEGSKA (reference sequence). DNA for the CDR3: TGCAGTGCTGCTAGCGGGGGTCTTTACAATGAGCAGTTCTTC. This translates into CSAASGGLYNEQFF.

This clonotype was picked up many times. V gene TRBV6-1 combines with J gene TRBJ2-1, with 8 bases identical to TRBD1. This CDR3 is built from 15 residues. Germline CDR1 MNHNS, CDR2 SASEGT. V lost 5 bases, J lost 5 bases, and 8 bases stayed unmatched. CDR3 DNA: TGTGCCAGCAGTATGGACAGGGCCCCAGACAATGAGCAGTTCTTC. Residues: CASSMDRAPDNEQFF.

This chain joins TRBV28 and TRBJ1-5; D ambiguous. CDR3 length equals 14 residues. Germline CDR1 reads MDHEN; CDR2 reads SYDVKM. Trimming removed 3 bases from V and 0 bases from J, with 6 bases in between. CDR3 DNA sequence: TGTGCCAGCAGTTTTAGATATAGCAATCAGCCCCAGCATTTT. This codes for CASSFRYSNQPQHF.

This clonotype was recorded many times. V usage is TRBV19 and J usage is TRBJ2-5, with no clear D. The V end was cut by 0 bases, the J end by 2 bases, with 4 bases between. CDR1 and CDR2 (germline): LNHDA, SQIVND (reference sequence). The CDR3 is 13 residues long. Here the CDR3 DNA reads TGTGCCAGTAGTATAGATCGGCAAGAGACCCAGTACTTC. It encodes CASSIDRQETQYF.

This clonotype was counted at least ten times. The chain employs TRBV12-3 or TRBV12-4 and TRBJ2-3, with a possible D match to TRBD2 (5 bases). Trimming removed 7 bases at V and 4 bases at J, with 15 bases between. This CDR3 spans 14 amino acids. As DNA, the CDR3 is TGTGCCAGCACCAGCGGATGGAACCCAGATACGCAGTATTTT. This gives the protein CASTSGWNPDTQYF.

The table lists this clonotype with many counts. V is TRBV6-1 and J is TRBJ1-2; 8 bases map to TRBD1. There are 16 residues in the CDR3. The V segment lost 7 bases and the J segment 1 base; nucleotides outside the gene matches: 11. The germline gives CDR1 MNHNS, CDR2 SASEGT. The CDR3 protein is CASIIDRGKFNYGYTF. CDR3 sequence (DNA): TGTGCCAGCATCATCGACAGGGGCAAATTTAACTATGGCTACACCTTC.

This clonotype has at least ten counts. The chain uses TRBV5-1 and TRBJ1-4; D unresolved. The germline CDR1 and CDR2 sequences are SGHRS and YFSETQ. The V end was cut by 5 bases, the J end by 8 bases, with 13 bases between. The CDR3 sequence is 13 residues long. CDR3 loop: CASSRTPQEKLFF. CDR3 bases: TGCGCCAGCAGTCGGACCCCCCAAGAAAAACTGTTTTTT.

This clonotype has at least ten counts. The rearrangement joins TRBV12-3 or TRBV12-4 to TRBJ1-6; 12 bases line up with TRBD1. The CDR3 totals 16 residues. V shed 7 bases, J shed 7 bases, and the junction held 8 bases outside the gene matches. The DNA for the CDR3 is TGTGCCAGCAAGGGACAGGGGGCGTTCGGGAATTCACCCCTCCACTTT. This translates into CASKGQGAFGNSPLHF.

In its sample, this clonotype was seen many times. V and J are TRBV3-1 and TRBJ1-1; 7 nucleotides line up with TRBD1. The J segment lost 3 bases and the V segment lost 6 bases, leaving 7 bases of the junction unmatched. The germline CDR1 and CDR2 sequences are LGHDT and YNNKEL (reference sequence). The CDR3 spans 14 residues. This CDR3 is CASSQTGRDTEAFF. CDR3 nucleotides: TGTGCCAGCAGTCAGACAGGGCGGGACACTGAAGCTTTCTTT.

The chain is built from TRBV19 and TRBJ1-1, with D unresolved. Germline CDR1 LNHDA, CDR2 SQIVND (reference sequence). This CDR3 has 14 amino acids. V lost 0 bases and J lost 4, with 9 bases in between. DNA for the CDR3: TGTGCCAGTAGTATAGACGTAGGGTCCACTGAAGCTTTCTTT. It yields the protein CASSIDVGSTEAFF.

This clonotype has more than one count but fewer than ten. This chain links TRBV27 with TRBJ2-1, with TRBD2 matching 12 bases. CDR1 is MNHEY, CDR2 SMNVEV, per germline (reference sequence). The length of the CDR3 is 21 residues. V shed 1 base and J 5 bases; nucleotides not matched to a gene: 18. Written as DNA, the CDR3 is TGTGCCAGCAGTTTATTCCCCCGGGCTAGCGGGAGGGGGGGCTTCGACAATGAGCAGTTCTTC. Residues: CASSLFPRASGRGGFDNEQFF.

This clonotype was seen repeatedly, ten times or more. The rearrangement uses TRBV5-5 and TRBJ2-3; no clear D gene. CDR3 length equals 17 residues. In germline, CDR1 is SGHKS, CDR2 YYEKEE (reference sequence). The germline V and J ends were trimmed by 1 base and 2 bases, with 17 bases remaining between them. Written as DNA, the CDR3 is TGTGCCAGCAGCTTGTCATTACCCGGGTCGAACACAGATACGCAGTATTTT. This gives the protein CASSLSLPGSNTDTQYF.

The chain combines TRBV27 with TRBJ2-1; the D is unclear. The V gene lost 6 bases and the J gene lost 2 bases, with 14 bases spanning the gap. Germline V gene sequence: CDR1 MNHEY, CDR2 SMNVEV (reference sequence). The CDR3 spans 15 residues. The CDR3, as DNA: TGTGCCAGCAGCTCCCGCGACCAAGCCTACAATGAGCAGTTCTTC. It translates to CASSSRDQAYNEQFF.

This clonotype was detected many times. This chain uses TRBV12-3 or TRBV12-4 with TRBJ2-5; D unclear. The CDR3 contains 14 residues. Trimming removed 6 bases from V and 4 bases from J, with 15 bases in between. This chain's CDR3 is CASRNTASGETQYF. In DNA, the CDR3 is TGTGCCAGCAGAAACACCGCCTCTGGAGAGACCCAGTACTTC.

The chain links TRBV28 to TRBJ1-5, with D possibly TRBD1 on 6 matching bases. Germline values: CDR1 MDHEN, CDR2 SYDVKM. V lost 3 bases, J lost 1 base, and 10 bases lay in between. The CDR3 length is 15 residues. CDR3 DNA sequence: TGTGCCAGCAGTTTCCCAGGACAGAGCAATCAGCCCCAGCATTTT. It codes for CASSFPGQSNQPQHF.

V and J are TRBV19 and TRBJ1-1, with TRBD1 as a possible D gene (6 bases). V dropped 3 bases and J dropped 4 bases, with 15 bases sitting between them. The CDR3 has 15 residues. Looked up from germline, CDR1 is LNHDA and CDR2 is SQIVND (reference sequence). This CDR3 reads CASSIVTGRLTEAFF. For the CDR3, the DNA is TGTGCCAGTAGTATCGTGACAGGTCGGCTCACTGAAGCTTTCTTT.

This clonotype was counted ten times or more. J is TRBJ1-1 and V is TRBV10-3, with 10 nucleotides matching TRBD1. The trim removed 2 bases at V and 6 bases at J, leaving 3 bases unmatched. CDR3 length equals 14 residues. In germline, CDR1 is ENHRY, CDR2 SYGVKD. CDR3 DNA: TGTGCCATCAGTGAGCACGGGACAGGGGCTGAAGCTTTCTTT. Its protein is CAISEHGTGAEAFF.

This clonotype was recorded many times. The J gene is TRBJ2-4, the V gene TRBV11-2, with D tentatively TRBD1 (5 bases). Germline-derived CDR1 and CDR2 are SGHAT and FQNNGV. The CDR3 consists of 14 residues. With 0 bases removed from V and 10 bases from J, the gap between germline ends came to 13 bases. This CDR3 reads CASSLDRQTKIQYF. The CDR3 DNA sequence: TGTGCCAGCAGCTTAGATAGACAGACAAAGATTCAGTACTTC.

This clonotype has just a few counts. In DNA form, the CDR3 reads TGCAGCGTTGACGTCAGCACAGATACGCAGTATTTT. This sequence encodes CSVDVSTDTQYF. V and J are TRBV29-1 and TRBJ2-3; D is ambiguous. This CDR3 comprises 12 residues. CDR1 and CDR2 (germline): SQVTM, ANQGSEA. V lost 3 bases to trimming and J lost 0 bases, with 4 bases between them.

This clonotype has a count of ten or more. The V call is TRBV4-1, the J call TRBJ2-1, with 7 bases matching TRBD2. The J segment lost 6 bases and the V segment lost 1 base, leaving 6 bases of the junction unmatched. CDR1 is MGHRA, CDR2 YSYEKL, per germline. The CDR3 is made up of 15 amino acids. The CDR3 sequence: CASSQVPAGSNEQFF. The CDR3, as DNA: TGCGCCAGCAGCCAAGTACCAGCGGGAAGCAATGAGCAGTTCTTC.

This clonotype was seen many times. The rearrangement links TRBV12-3 or TRBV12-4 to TRBJ1-5; no reliable D call. This CDR3 is built from 12 residues. The V end lost 8 bases, the J end lost 1 base, and 6 bases lay between the germline ends. In nucleotides, the CDR3 is TGTGCCAGCGCATGGAGCAATCAGCCCCAGCATTTT. Amino acids: CASAWSNQPQHF.

This clonotype has only a few counts. V and J are TRBV6-1 and TRBJ2-7; 8 nucleotides align to TRBD2. Germline values: CDR1 MNHNS, CDR2 SASEGT. This CDR3 spans 13 amino acids. V lost 4 bases and J lost 9; bases outside the gene matches: 8. The CDR3 protein is CASSGRTSRWQYV. The CDR3 DNA is TGTGCCAGCAGTGGCCGGACTAGCAGGTGGCAGTACGTC.

This clonotype occurred many times. V gene TRBV5-1 combines with J gene TRBJ2-2; D is unclear. This CDR3 comprises 16 residues. The ends were cut back, 0 bases at V and 3 bases at J, with 12 bases in the middle. Germline V gives CDR1 SGHRS, CDR2 YFSETQ. The CDR3 loop reads CASSLASQRDTGELFF. In DNA, the CDR3 is TGCGCCAGCAGCTTGGCGTCTCAAAGGGACACCGGGGAGCTGTTTTTT.

V gene TRBV5-1 combines with J gene TRBJ2-1; D is possibly TRBD2 (6 bases). From germline, CDR1 is SGHRS and CDR2 YFSETQ. This CDR3 comprises 15 residues. V lost 0 bases and J lost 4, with 11 bases in between. The CDR3 protein is CASSLGGVTYNEQFF. CDR3 coding DNA: TGCGCCAGCAGCTTGGGGGGGGTCACGTACAATGAGCAGTTCTTC.

The V gene is TRBV29-1, the J gene TRBJ2-3; D unresolved. The length of the CDR3 is 11 residues. The germline V gene encodes CDR1 SQVTM and CDR2 ANQGSEA. Trimming took 7 bases from V and 0 from J, leaving 5 bases between them. The CDR3 sequence: CSASSTDTQYF. In DNA, the CDR3 is TGCAGCGCCAGTAGCACAGATACGCAGTATTTT.

This chain uses TRBV10-1 with TRBJ1-3; D is uncertain. V lost 10 bases and J 0 bases, leaving 22 bases between the germline ends. CDR3 length: 17 residues. Germline V gives CDR1 WNHNN, CDR2 SYGVQD (reference sequence). The CDR3 protein is CANKWRGPTFSGNTIYF. CDR3 coding DNA: TGCGCCAACAAATGGCGGGGTCCTACCTTCTCTGGAAACACCATATATTTT.